This note documents a single T cell receptor (beta chain) sequence. Original analysis: The assay estimated nucleated cells by amplifying reference gene primers. Some clones are missing from TCRdb's copy, which holds only in-frame ones; the method was immunoSEQ multiplex PCR. From that table come the V and J calls and clone size; the DNA was used to work out D and trimming. This sample has more than 75,000 clones, with 65% to 90% found just once. This entry belongs to a study of blood T cell repertoires in COVID-19. This receptor was obtained from a man aged 55 to 70 with acute or convalescent COVID-19. Sequencing was carried out using peripheral blood.

DNA for the CDR3: TGTGCCATCTTAGGGACAGCCAATGTCTTTAACTATGGCTACACCTTC. Protein: CAILGTANVFNYGYTF. This sequence joins TRBV28 and TRBJ1-2; 7 bases are shared with TRBD1. Germline loops: CDR1 MDHEN, CDR2 SYDVKM. The CDR3 consists of 16 residues. V shed 10 bases and J 1 base; nucleotides not matched to a gene: 15.